Sample share makes the clone carrying this TCR beta chain medium-sized (0.01 to 0.1%). These data originate in a study of spatial heterogeneity in lung cancer. TCRdb reprocessed the 5' RACE reads with MiXCR, giving one entry per CDR3 protein. The sample carries roughly 12,000 distinct CDR3 sequences, around an eighth recorded once. Time point of the sample: sample taken at primary tumor resection. Whole RNA was taken from tumor, nontumor lung or frozen PBMC; it was then sequenced unsorted. CDR3 length: 13 amino acids. Trimming shortened V by 8 bases and J by 7 bases, and 18 bases separated the two germline ends. The V gene's germline CDR1 is LGHDT and CDR2 YNNKEL (reference sequence).

The V call is TRBV3-1, the J call TRBJ2-7; D gene ambiguous. The specimen comprised PBMCs, sampled at surgery. This receptor was identified in a female donor with early-stage non-small cell lung cancer. The CDR3 coding sequence is TGTGCCAGCTCCAGAGGCAGCCGTCGAGAGCAGTACTTC. It translates to CASSRGSRREQYF.